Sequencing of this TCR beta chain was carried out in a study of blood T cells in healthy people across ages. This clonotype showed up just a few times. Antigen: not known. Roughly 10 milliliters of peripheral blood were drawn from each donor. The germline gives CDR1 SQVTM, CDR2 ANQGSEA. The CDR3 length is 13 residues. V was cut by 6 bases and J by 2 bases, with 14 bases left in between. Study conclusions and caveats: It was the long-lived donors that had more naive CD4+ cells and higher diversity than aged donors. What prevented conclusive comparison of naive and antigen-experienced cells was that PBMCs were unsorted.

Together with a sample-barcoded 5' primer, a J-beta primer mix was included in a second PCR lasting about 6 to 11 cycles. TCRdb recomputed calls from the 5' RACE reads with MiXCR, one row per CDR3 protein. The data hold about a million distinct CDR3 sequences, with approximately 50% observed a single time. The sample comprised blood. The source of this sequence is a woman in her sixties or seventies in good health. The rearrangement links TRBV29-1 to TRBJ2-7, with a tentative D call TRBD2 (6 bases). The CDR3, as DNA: TGCAGCGTGGCTCGGGACTCTGCCTACGAGCAGTACTTC. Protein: CSVARDSAYEQYF.